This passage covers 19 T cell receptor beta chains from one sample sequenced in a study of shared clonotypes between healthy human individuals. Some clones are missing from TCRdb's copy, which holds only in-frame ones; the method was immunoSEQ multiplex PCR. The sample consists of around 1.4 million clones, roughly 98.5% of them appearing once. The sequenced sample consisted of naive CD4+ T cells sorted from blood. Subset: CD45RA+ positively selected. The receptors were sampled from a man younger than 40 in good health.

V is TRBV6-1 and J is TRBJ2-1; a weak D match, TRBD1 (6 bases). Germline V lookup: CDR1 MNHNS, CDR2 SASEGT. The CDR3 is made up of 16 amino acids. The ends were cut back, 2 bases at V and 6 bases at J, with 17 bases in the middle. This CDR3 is CASSELRQGSFNEQFF. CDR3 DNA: TGTGCCAGCAGTGAACTTAGGCAGGGGAGTTTCAATGAGCAGTTCTTC.

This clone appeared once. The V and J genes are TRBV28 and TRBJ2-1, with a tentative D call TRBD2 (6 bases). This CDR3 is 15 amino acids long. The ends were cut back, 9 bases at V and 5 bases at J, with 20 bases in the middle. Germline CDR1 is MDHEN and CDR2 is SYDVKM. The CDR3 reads CASSSGAEGDNEQFF. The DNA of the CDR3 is TGTGCCAGTAGTAGCGGAGCGGAAGGGGACAATGAGCAGTTCTTC.

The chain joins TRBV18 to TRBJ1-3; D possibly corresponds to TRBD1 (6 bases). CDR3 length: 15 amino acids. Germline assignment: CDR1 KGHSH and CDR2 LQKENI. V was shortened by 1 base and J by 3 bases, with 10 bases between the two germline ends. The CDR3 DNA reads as TGTGCCAGCTCACCACGAGGGGGGAATGGAAACACCATATATTTT. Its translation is CASSPRGGNGNTIYF.

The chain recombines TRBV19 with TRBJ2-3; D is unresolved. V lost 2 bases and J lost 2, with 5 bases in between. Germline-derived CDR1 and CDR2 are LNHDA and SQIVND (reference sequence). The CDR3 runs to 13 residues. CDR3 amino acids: CASSIPTTDTQYF. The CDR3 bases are TGTGCCAGTAGTATACCGACCACAGATACGCAGTATTTT.

CDR3 nucleotide sequence: TGTGCCAGCAGCGTCGCCCCGGGATCAACTAATGAAAAACTGTTTTTT. Translation: CASSVAPGSTNEKLFF. The V and J genes are TRBV9 and TRBJ1-4, with unresolved D. CDR1 SGDLS and CDR2 YYNGEE come from the germline V gene. The CDR3 totals 16 residues. The V and J ends lost 2 bases and 0 bases respectively, with 11 bases between them.

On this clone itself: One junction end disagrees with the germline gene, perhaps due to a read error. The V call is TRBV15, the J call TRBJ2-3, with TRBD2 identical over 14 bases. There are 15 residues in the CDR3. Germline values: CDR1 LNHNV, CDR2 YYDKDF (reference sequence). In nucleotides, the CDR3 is TGTGCCACCAGCAGGGGGACTAGCGGGAGAGCCCGGCCCGACTTT. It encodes CATSRGTSGRARPDF.

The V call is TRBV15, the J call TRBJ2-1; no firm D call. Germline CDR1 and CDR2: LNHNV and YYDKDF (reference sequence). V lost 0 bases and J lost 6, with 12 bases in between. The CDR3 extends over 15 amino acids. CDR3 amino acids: CATSRDRPPSNEQFF. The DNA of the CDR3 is TGTGCCACCAGCAGAGATCGGCCTCCTTCCAATGAGCAGTTCTTC.

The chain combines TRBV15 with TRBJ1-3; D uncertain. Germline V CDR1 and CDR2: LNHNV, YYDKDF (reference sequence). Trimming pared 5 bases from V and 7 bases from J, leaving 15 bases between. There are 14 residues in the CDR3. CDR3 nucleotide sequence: TGTGCCACCAGCGGCGACATGGTTCGGAACACCATATATTTT. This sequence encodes CATSGDMVRNTIYF.

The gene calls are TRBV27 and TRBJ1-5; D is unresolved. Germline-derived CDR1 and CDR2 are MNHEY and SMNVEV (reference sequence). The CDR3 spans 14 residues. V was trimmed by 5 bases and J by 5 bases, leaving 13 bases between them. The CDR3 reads CASSRWALDQPQHF. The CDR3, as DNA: TGTGCCAGCAGTCGGTGGGCCCTAGATCAGCCCCAGCATTTT.

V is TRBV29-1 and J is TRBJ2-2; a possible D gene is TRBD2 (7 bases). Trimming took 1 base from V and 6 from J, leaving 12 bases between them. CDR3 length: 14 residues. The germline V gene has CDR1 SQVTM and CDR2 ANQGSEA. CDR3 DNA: TGCAGCGTTGAAGGCAGGGGAGGGTCCGGGGAGCTGTTTTTT. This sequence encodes CSVEGRGGSGELFF.

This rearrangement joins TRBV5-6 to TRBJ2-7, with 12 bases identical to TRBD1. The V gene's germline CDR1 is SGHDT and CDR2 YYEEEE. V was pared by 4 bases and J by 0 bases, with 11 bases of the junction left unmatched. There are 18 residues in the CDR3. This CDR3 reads CASSRRGTGGPSSYEQYF. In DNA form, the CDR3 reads TGTGCCAGCAGCAGGAGGGGGACAGGGGGCCCAAGCTCCTACGAGCAGTACTTC.

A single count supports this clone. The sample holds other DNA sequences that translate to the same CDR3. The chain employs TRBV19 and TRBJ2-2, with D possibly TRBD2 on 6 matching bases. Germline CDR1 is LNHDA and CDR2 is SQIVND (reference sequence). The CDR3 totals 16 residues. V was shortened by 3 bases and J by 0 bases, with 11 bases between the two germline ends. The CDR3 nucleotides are TGTGCCAGTAGTATTGGAACGGGAGCGAACACCGGGGAGCTGTTTTTT. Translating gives CASSIGTGANTGELFF.

As DNA, the CDR3 is TGTGCCAGCTCACCGCTAGGCAGGGGTGATGAAAAACTGTTTTTT. It translates to CASSPLGRGDEKLFF. The V and J genes are TRBV18 and TRBJ1-4, with D perhaps TRBD1 (6 bases). Trimming shortened V by 3 bases and J by 6 bases, and 14 bases separated the two germline ends. This CDR3 is 15 amino acids long. The germline V gene has CDR1 KGHSH and CDR2 LQKENI. Looking up the rest from reference TRBV18 and TRBJ1-4 gives the full variable domain: NAGVMQNPRHLVRRRGQEARLRCSPMKGHSHVYWYRQLPEEGLKFMVYLQKENIIDESGMPKERFSAEFPKEGPSILRIQQVVRGDSAAYFCASSPLGRGDEKLFFGSGTQLSVL.

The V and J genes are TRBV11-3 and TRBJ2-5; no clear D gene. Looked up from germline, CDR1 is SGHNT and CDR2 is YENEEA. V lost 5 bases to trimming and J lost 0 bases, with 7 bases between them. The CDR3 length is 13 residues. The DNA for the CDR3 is TGTGCCAGCAGCCCCCGGGACCAAGAGACCCAGTACTTC. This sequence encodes CASSPRDQETQYF.

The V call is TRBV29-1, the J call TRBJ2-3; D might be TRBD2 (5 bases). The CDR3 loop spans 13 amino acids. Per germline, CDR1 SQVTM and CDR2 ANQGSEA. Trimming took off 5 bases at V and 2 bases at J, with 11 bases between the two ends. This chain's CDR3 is CSVLGRVTDTQYF. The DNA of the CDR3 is TGCAGCGTTCTAGGGAGAGTCACAGATACGCAGTATTTT.

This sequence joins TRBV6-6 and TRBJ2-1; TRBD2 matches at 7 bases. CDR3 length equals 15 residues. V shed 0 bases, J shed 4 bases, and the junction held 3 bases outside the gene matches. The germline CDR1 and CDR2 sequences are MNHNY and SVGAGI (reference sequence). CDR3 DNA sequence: TGTGCCAGCAGTTACTCGGCGGGAGCTTACAATGAGCAGTTCTTC. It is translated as CASSYSAGAYNEQFF.

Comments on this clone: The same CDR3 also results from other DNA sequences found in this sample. CDR3 loop: CASSLANEQFF. The CDR3 DNA follows: TGTGCCAGCAGCTTAGCGAATGAGCAGTTCTTC. V gene TRBV7-6 combines with J gene TRBJ2-1; no reliable D call. V gave up 0 bases and J gave up 7 bases, with 1 base separating them. Looked up from germline, CDR1 is SGHVS and CDR2 is FNYEAQ. This CDR3 is 11 amino acids long.

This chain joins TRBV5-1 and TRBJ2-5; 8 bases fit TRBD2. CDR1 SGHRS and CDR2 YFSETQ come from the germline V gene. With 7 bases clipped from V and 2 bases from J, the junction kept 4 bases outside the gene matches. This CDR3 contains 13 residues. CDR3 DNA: TGCGCCAGCGATAGCGGGAATCAAGAGACCCAGTACTTC. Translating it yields CASDSGNQETQYF. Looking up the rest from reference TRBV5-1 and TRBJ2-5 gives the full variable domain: KAGVTQTPRYLIKTRGQQVTLSCSPISGHRSVSWYQQTPGQGLQFLFEYFSETQRNKGNFPGRFSGRQFSNSRSEMNVSTLELGDSALYLCASDSGNQETQYFGPGTRLLVL.

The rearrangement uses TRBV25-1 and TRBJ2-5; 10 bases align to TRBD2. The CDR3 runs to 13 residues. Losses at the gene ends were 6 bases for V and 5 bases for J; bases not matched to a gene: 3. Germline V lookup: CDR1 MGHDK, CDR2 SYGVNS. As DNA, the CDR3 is TGTGCCAGCAGGCTAGCGGGAGTTGAGACCCAGTACTTC. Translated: CASRLAGVETQYF.